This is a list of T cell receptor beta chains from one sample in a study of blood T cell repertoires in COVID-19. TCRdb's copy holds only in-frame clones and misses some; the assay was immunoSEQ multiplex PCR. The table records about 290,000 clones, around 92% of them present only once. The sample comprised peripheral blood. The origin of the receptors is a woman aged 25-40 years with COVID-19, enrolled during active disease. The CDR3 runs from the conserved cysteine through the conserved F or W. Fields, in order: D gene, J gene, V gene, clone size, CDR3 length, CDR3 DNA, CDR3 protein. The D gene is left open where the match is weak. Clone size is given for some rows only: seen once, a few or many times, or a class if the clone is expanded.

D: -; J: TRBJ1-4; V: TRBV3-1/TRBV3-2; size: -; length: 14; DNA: TGTGCCAGCAGCCAAGCCGGGGTGCCTGAAAAACTGTTTTTT; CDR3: CASSQAGVPEKLFF
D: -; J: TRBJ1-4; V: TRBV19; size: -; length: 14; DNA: TGTGCCAGTAGTTCCAGGGTAAATGATGAAAAACTGTTTTTT; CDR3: CASSSRVNDEKLFF
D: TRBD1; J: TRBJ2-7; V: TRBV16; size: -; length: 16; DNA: TGTGCCAGCAGCCAATGGCAGGGACAGGGTAACAACGAGCAGTACTTC; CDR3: CASSQWQGQGNNEQYF
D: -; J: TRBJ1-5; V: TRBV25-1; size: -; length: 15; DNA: TGTGCCAGCAGTGTCCAACAGGTCAGCAATCAGCCCCAGCATTTT; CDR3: CASSVQQVSNQPQHF
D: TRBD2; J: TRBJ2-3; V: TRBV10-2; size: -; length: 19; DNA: TGCGCCAGCAGCAAGAGGACTAGCGGGGGCCTCGCTCGCACAGATACGCAGTATTTT; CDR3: CASSKRTSGGLARTDTQYF
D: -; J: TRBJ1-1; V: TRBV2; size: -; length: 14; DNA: TGTGCCAGCAGTCGCCGCGCTAGCAACACTGAAGCTTTCTTT; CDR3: CASSRRASNTEAFF
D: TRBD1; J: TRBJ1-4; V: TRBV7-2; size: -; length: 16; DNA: TGTGCCAGCAGCGGGAGACAGGGGCCCTTAAATGAAAAACTGTTTTTT; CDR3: CASSGRQGPLNEKLFF
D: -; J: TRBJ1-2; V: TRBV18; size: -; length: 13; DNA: TGTGCCAGCTCAATCAAAGGGGAAGGGGGCTACACCTTC; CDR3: CASSIKGEGGYTF
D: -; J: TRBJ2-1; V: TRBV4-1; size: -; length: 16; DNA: TGCGCCAGCAGCCAAGATCCGTCACACCGTTACAATGAGCAGTTCTTC; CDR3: CASSQDPSHRYNEQFF
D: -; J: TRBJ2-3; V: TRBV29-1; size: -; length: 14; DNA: TGCAGCGTTGTGGGGCCCGGGACTTCCCTTACGCAGTATTTT; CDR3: CSVVGPGTSLTQYF
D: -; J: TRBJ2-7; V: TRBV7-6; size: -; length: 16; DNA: TGTGCCAGCAGCGCTTACACTACCCAGAGCTCCTACGAGCAGTACTTC; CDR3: CASSAYTTQSSYEQYF
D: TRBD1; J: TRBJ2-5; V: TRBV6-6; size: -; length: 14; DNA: TGTGCCAGCACCTACAGGGGACAGCAAGAGACCCAGTACTTC; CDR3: CASTYRGQQETQYF
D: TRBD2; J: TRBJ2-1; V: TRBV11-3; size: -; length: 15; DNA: TGTGCCAGCAGCCGGACTAGCGGGCAACGTAATGAGCAGTTCTTC; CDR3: CASSRTSGQRNEQFF
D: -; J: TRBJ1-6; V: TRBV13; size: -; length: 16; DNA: TGTGCCAGCAGCTTAGCGCCGATCAGGTCGAATTCACCCCTCCACTTT; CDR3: CASSLAPIRSNSPLHF
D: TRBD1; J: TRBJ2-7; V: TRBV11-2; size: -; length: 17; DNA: TGTGCCAGCAGCTTAGATCTCCTCCGGGACAGCACCTACGAGCAGTACTTC; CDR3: CASSLDLLRDSTYEQYF
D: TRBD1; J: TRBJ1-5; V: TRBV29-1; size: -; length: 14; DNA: TGCAGCGCCGGGACAGGGGGAGGTGATCAGCCCCAGCATTTT; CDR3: CSAGTGGGDQPQHF
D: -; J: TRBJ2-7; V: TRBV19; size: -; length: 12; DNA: TGTGCCAGTAGTACAGGGACCTACGAGCAGTACTTC; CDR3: CASSTGTYEQYF
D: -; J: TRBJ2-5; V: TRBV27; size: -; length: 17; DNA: TGTGCCAGCACCCTTCGGGTGACGGGGGTTCCCCGGGAGACCCAGTACTTC; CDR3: CASTLRVTGVPRETQYF
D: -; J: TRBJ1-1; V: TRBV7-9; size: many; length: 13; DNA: TGTGCCAGCAGCTGGGCATCGGGAGGGGAAGCTTTCTTT; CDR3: CASSWASGGEAFF
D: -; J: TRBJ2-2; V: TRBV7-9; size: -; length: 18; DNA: TGTGCCAGCAGCTTATCGAAGTTGACTAACCCGAACACCGGGGAGCTGTTTTTT; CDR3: CASSLSKLTNPNTGELFF
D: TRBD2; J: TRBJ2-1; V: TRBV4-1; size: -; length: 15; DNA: TGCGCCAGCAGCCACGGGACTAATTCTTACAATGAGCAGTTCTTC; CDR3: CASSHGTNSYNEQFF
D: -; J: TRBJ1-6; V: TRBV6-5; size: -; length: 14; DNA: TGTGCCAGCAGGGACACCCACCCACGGGCACCCCTCCACTTT; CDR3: CASRDTHPRAPLHF
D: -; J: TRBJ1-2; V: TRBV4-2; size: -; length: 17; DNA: TGTGCCAGCAGCCAAGATCCCAGGGAGGCAGGGCACTATGGCTACACCTTC; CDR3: CASSQDPREAGHYGYTF
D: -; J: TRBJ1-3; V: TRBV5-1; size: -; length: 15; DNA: TGCGCCAGCAGCTCCTCCGGGACACGAGGAGACACCATATATTTT; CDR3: CASSSSGTRGDTIYF
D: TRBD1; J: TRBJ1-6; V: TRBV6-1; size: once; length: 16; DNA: TGTGCCAGCAGTGGTGAGGGGGCTAACTATAATTCACCCCTCCACTTT; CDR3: CASSGEGANYNSPLHF
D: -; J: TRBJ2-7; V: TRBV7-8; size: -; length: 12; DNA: TGTGCCAGCAGCTCTTCGACTAGTCGGCAGTACTTC; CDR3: CASSSSTSRQYF
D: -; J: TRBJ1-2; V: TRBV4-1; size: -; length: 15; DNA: TGCGCCAGCAGCCAGGACAGCCTGAGTAACTATGGCTACACCTTC; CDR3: CASSQDSLSNYGYTF
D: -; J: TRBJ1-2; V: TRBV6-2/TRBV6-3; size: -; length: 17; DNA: TGTGCCAGCAGCTCCGCGAGCGAACTTGGGGCAGGGGATGGCTACACCTTC; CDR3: CASSSASELGAGDGYTF
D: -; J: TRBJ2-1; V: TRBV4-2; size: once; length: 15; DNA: TGTGCCAGCAGCCCAGGGGCGAGCTCCTACAATGAGCAGTTCTTC; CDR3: CASSPGASSYNEQFF
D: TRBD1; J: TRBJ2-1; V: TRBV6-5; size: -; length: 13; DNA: TGTGCCAGCAGGGGACAGGGGCGGCATGAGCAGTTCTTC; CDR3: CASRGQGRHEQFF
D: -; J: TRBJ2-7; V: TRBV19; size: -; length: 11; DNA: TGTGCCAGTAGTATCGGGAACGAGCAGTACTTC; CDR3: CASSIGNEQYF
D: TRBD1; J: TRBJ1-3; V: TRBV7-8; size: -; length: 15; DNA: TGTGCCAGCAGCTTTGACAGGGGAGCTGGAAACACCATATATTTT; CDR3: CASSFDRGAGNTIYF
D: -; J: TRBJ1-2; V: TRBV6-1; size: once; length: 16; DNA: TGTGCCAGCAGTGAAGCGCTCGGTGCGGCCAGGGCTGGCTACACCTTC; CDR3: CASSEALGAARAGYTF
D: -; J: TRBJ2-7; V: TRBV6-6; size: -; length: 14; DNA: TGTGCCAGCACCTACATGGGGGGTTCCTACGAGCAGTACTTC; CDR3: CASTYMGGSYEQYF
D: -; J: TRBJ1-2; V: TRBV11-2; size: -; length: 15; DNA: TGTGCCAGCAGCTTCGGGCGGGCGGTCGGCTATGGCTACACCTTC; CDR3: CASSFGRAVGYGYTF
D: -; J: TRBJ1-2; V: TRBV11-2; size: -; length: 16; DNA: TGTGCCAGCAGCTTAGATGGGGAGACAACTAACTATGGCTACACCTTC; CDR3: CASSLDGETTNYGYTF
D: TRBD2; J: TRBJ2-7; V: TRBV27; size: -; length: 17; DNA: TGTGCCAGTACCCAGGCCGCATCGGAGCGGGGGCCCTACGAGCAGTACTTC; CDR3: CASTQAASERGPYEQYF
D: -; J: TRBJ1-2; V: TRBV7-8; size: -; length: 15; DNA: TGTGCCAGCAGCTCCCTGTTCTTGACAGACTATGGCTACACCTTC; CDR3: CASSSLFLTDYGYTF
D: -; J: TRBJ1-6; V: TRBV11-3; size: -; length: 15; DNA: TGTGCCAGCAGCTCTAAGGGGTCCTATAATTCACCCCTCCACTTT; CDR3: CASSSKGSYNSPLHF
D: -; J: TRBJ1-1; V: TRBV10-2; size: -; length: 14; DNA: TGCGCCAGCAGTGAGTCGATCAGGGGCACTGAAGCTTTCTTT; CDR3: CASSESIRGTEAFF
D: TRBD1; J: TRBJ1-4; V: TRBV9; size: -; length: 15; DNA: TGTGCCAGCAGCGTAGGGGCAGGGGGCCGTGAAAAACTGTTTTTT; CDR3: CASSVGAGGREKLFF
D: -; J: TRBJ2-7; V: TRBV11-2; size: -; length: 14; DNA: TGTGCCAGCCTGAAAAGGGGTCTAACCTACGAGCAGTACTTC; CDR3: CASLKRGLTYEQYF
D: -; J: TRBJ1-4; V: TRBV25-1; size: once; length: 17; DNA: TGTGCCAGCAGTGAGGGAACTGGCGGGGCCGGTAATGAAAAACTGTTTTTT; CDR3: CASSEGTGGAGNEKLFF
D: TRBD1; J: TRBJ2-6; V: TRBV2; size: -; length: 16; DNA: TGTGCCAGCCGGGGACAGGGGGCTTATGGGGCCAACGTCCTGACTTTC; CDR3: CASRGQGAYGANVLTF
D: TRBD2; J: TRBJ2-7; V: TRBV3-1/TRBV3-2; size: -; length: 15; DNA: TGTGCCAGCAGCCACTCGGGACTAGCGGGGTACGAGCAGTACTTC; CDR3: CASSHSGLAGYEQYF
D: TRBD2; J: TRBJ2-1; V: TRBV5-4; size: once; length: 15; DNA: TGTGCCAGCAGCTTGGCTAGCGGGGATTACAATGAGCAGTTCTTC; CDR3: CASSLASGDYNEQFF
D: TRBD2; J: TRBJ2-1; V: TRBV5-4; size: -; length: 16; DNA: TGTGCCAGCGACTTAAATAGCGCGGGGGGGCAGGTTGAGCAGTTCTTC; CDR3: CASDLNSAGGQVEQFF
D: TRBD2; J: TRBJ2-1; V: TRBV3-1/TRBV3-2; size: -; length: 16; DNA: TGTGCCAGCAGCCTCACGGCGGGGGTACAATACAATGAGCAGTTCTTC; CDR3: CASSLTAGVQYNEQFF
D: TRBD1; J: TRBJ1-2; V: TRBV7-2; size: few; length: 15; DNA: TGTGCCAGCAGCTTGTTCCCGGGACAGGTCTATGGCTACACCTTC; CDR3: CASSLFPGQVYGYTF
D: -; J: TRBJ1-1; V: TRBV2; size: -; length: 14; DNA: TGTGCCAGCAGTGAACCCGGGTCGGGTACTGAAGCTTTCTTT; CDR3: CASSEPGSGTEAFF
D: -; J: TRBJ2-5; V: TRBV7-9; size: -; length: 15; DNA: TGTGCCAGCAGCTTTGGTCTAGCGTCCCCAGAGACCCAGTACTTC; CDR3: CASSFGLASPETQYF
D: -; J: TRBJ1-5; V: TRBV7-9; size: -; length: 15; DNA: TGTGCCAGCAGCTTATGGGCCGAGTTAAGTCAGCCCCAGCATTTT; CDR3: CASSLWAELSQPQHF
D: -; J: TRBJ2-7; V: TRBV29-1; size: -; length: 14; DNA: TGCAGCGTCGGCCGACAGGAGTATCTGCTCGAGCAGTACTTC; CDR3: CSVGRQEYLLEQYF
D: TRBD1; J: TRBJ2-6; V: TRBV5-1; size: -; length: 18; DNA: TGCGCCAGCAGTTTCCGGGGGACAGGGTCTTTGGGGGCCAACGTCCTGACTTTC; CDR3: CASSFRGTGSLGANVLTF
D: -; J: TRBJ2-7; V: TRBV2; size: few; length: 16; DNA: TGTGCCAGCAGTGAACCCCGGAGGGAGACGGCCAACGAGCAGTACTTC; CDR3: CASSEPRRETANEQYF
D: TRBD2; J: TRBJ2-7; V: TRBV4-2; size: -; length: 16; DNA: TGTGCCAGCAGCACCAGGACTAGCGGGGGGTCCTACGAGCAGTACTTC; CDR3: CASSTRTSGGSYEQYF
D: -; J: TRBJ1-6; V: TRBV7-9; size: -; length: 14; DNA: TGTGCCAGCAGCTTAGCGGTGCCGGGGGCACCCCTCCACTTT; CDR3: CASSLAVPGAPLHF